This TCR beta chain was sequenced in a study of blood T cells in healthy people across ages. This clonotype was counted many times. A sample-barcoded 5' primer and a J-beta primer mix were used in a second PCR of roughly 7 to 11 cycles. With 12 random nucleotides, a template-switch adaptor tagged each individual cDNA molecule. TCRdb analysed the 5' RACE reads with MiXCR anew, one entry per CDR3 protein. This repertoire shows some 1.5 million distinct CDR3 sequences, about 28% found once; its top ten account for over 7%. Sequences were obtained from blood. This clonotype originated in a woman in her twenties or thirties in good health.

For the CDR3, the DNA is TGTGCCAGCAGTCCGGTCCAGGGGACACCCTTTGGCTACACCTTC. Protein product: CASSPVQGTPFGYTF. V and J are TRBV12-3 or TRBV12-4 and TRBJ1-2, with D perhaps matching TRBD1 (6 bases). There are 15 residues in the CDR3. The V gene lost 5 bases and the J gene lost 7 bases, with 20 bases spanning the gap.